This T cell receptor (beta chain) was recorded in a study of T cell repertoires in cytomegalovirus infection. For the study at large: CMV epitopes in the study were HLA-C-restricted (recently identified) and HLA-B-restricted (well studied). Indications of both CMV infection and matching HLA type were provided by public TCR beta signatures.

Study-level points and caveats: HLA-C-restricted, CMV-specific TCR beta clonotypes were dominant ex vivo. Carriage of CMV together with the relevant HLA was identifiable through cumulative public TCR beta family frequency.

This clonotype came up once. The antigen remains undetermined. TCRdb re-called the reads with MiXCR, one entry per CDR3 protein. The sample lists around 340,000 distinct CDR3 sequences; almost 30% were seen once. CDR3 length equals 15 residues. Germline V gene data show CDR1 as SGHRS and CDR2 as YFSETQ. Trimming took 4 bases from V and 6 from J, leaving 19 bases between them. The chain links TRBV5-1 to TRBJ1-2; tentatively, D is TRBD1 (5 bases). The input for sequencing was cultured PBMCs, taken from culture after CMV antigen stimulation. The receptor was isolated from a human donor in good health (CMV status not recorded). Some clones in this sample may be carry-over from other donors' samples. The CDR3 sequence: CASSRAGGGVDGYTF. The CDR3 DNA sequence: TGCGCCAGCAGCCGGGCCGGAGGAGGGGTGGATGGCTACACCTTC.